This T cell receptor beta chain was found in a study of T cell changes during pregnancy in multiple sclerosis. The data were produced by immunoSEQ multiplex PCR, yet TCRdb's version contains in-frame clones alone and is incomplete. This sample has about 81,000 clones; 85% to 95% occur once, and the top ten carry 1.1% to 1.5%. The germline V gene has CDR1 SNHLY and CDR2 FYNNEI. J gave up 11 bases and V 7 bases, and 13 bases lay outside the gene matches. CDR3 length: 13 residues. This chain joins TRBV2 and TRBJ2-7; TRBD1 matches 8 bases. The material was peripheral blood, obtained in the third trimester of pregnancy. The sequence came from a female donor in good health, enrolled as a control in a pregnancy study. The DNA of the CDR3 is TGTGCCAGCATCCACAGGGGGAATAAGGGTGAGTACTTC. This codes for CASIHRGNKGEYF.